The 16 T cell receptor beta chains given below trace back to one sample, sequenced in a study of shared clonotypes between healthy human individuals. The protocol was immunoSEQ multiplex PCR, while the TCRdb copy is restricted to in-frame clones and leaves out a portion. The sample includes roughly 700,000 clones, less than 85% of them seen just once. The sample taken for sequencing was memory CD4+ T cells sorted from blood. Indicated subset: CD45RA-negative fraction. The receptors derive from a woman in her twenties or thirties in good health.

The CDR3 DNA reads as TGTGCCAGCAGTACTCCACGGACGAACACTGAAGCTTTCTTT. Protein product: CASSTPRTNTEAFF. The chain carries TRBV5-4 and TRBJ1-1, with no clear D. The V gene lost 5 bases and the J gene lost 1 base, with 12 bases spanning the gap. Germline V gene sequence: CDR1 SGHNT, CDR2 YYREEE (reference sequence). CDR3 length: 14 amino acids.

A single count supports this clone. The V gene is TRBV6-1, the J gene TRBJ2-1; D tentatively fits TRBD1 or TRBD2 (5 bases each). V was trimmed by 10 bases and J by 8 bases, leaving 21 bases between them. Germline V gives CDR1 MNHNS, CDR2 SASEGT. CDR3 size: 14 residues. The CDR3 spells CATREETLGDEQFF. CDR3 nucleotides: TGTGCCACTAGGGAAGAAACCCTGGGGGATGAGCAGTTCTTC.

In the case of this clone: This may be a read error: a much more frequent sequence differs by one nucleotide. At the DNA level, this CDR3 is encoded by other sequences in the same sample as well. The rearrangement links TRBV7-2 to TRBJ2-1, with a weak D call TRBD1 (6 bases). Germline CDR1 SGHTA, CDR2 FQGNSA. CDR3 length: 13 residues. V lost 2 bases to trimming and J lost 5 bases, with 7 bases between them. The CDR3 is CASSLRTDNEQFF. The CDR3 region has the DNA TGTGCCAGCAGCTTACGGACAGACAATGAGCAGTTCTTC.

The chain joins TRBV5-5 to TRBJ2-7, with 7 nucleotides matching TRBD2. This CDR3 is 15 amino acids long. V gave up 1 base and J gave up 3 bases; unmatched junction bases: 7. From germline, CDR1 is SGHKS and CDR2 YYEKEE (reference sequence). The DNA of the CDR3 is TGTGCCAGCAGCTTGAGCGGGACCTACGTCTACGAGCAGTACTTC. Translating it yields CASSLSGTYVYEQYF.

The chain has TRBV2 and TRBJ2-1; no clear D. Germline V gene lookup returns CDR1 SNHLY and CDR2 FYNNEI. CDR3 size: 12 residues. V gave up 1 base and J gave up 11 bases, with 9 bases separating them. The DNA of the CDR3 is TGTGCCAGCAGTGAAGTAGTTGGTCAGCAGTTCTTC. Its translation is CASSEVVGQQFF.

This clone is classed as medium-sized. This chain connects TRBV11-1 to TRBJ2-1, with D possibly being TRBD1 (5 bases). This CDR3 comprises 13 residues. CDR1 and CDR2 from the germline V gene are SGHAT and FQDESV (reference sequence). Trimming took off 5 bases at V and 8 bases at J, with 13 bases between the two ends. The CDR3 DNA reads TGTGCCAGCAGCGCCACGTGGGGCTATGAGCAGTTCTTC. Its translation is CASSATWGYEQFF.

The chain recombines TRBV27 with TRBJ2-1, with 12 bases aligning to TRBD2. The junction had 10 bases not matched to a gene; V was cut back by 7 bases and J by 0 bases. The CDR3 is 18 amino acids. From germline, CDR1 is MNHEY and CDR2 SMNVEV (reference sequence). The CDR3 nucleotides are TGTGCCAGCAAGCACGGGACTAGCGGGCCGGGCTCCTACAATGAGCAGTTCTTC. Protein sequence: CASKHGTSGPGSYNEQFF.

V usage is TRBV29-1 and J usage is TRBJ1-1; 7 nucleotides agree with TRBD1. This CDR3 contains 12 residues. CDR1 and CDR2 (germline): SQVTM, ANQGSEA. After removal of 7 bases from V and 6 bases from J, the junction contained 8 bases not matched to a gene. In DNA form, the CDR3 reads TGCAGCGGTGGGCGACAGGGATCTGAAGCTTTCTTT. Amino acid sequence: CSGGRQGSEAFF. The full variable domain, completed using reference TRBV29-1 and TRBJ1-1, is SAVISQKPSRDICQRGTSLTIQCQVDSQVTMMFWYRQQPGQSLTLIATANQGSEATYESGFVIDKFPISRPNLTFSTLTVSNMSPEDSSIYLCSGGRQGSEAFFGQGTRLTVV.

Comments on this clone: The same CDR3 also results from other DNA sequences found in this sample. The chain employs TRBV11-2 and TRBJ1-5; TRBD1 agrees at 7 bases. Trimming at V came to 2 bases and at J to 2 bases, leaving 0 bases not matched to a gene. Germline V lookup: CDR1 SGHAT, CDR2 FQNNGV. The CDR3 sequence is 14 residues long. The chain's CDR3 is CASSLTGGNQPQHF. The DNA of the CDR3 is TGTGCCAGCAGCTTAACAGGGGGCAATCAGCCCCAGCATTTT.

The chain combines TRBV13 with TRBJ2-7; 7 nucleotides line up with TRBD1. Germline V lookup: CDR1 PRHDT, CDR2 FYEKMQ (reference sequence). Trimming at V came to 7 bases and at J to 7 bases, leaving 7 bases not matched to a gene. CDR3 length: 12 amino acids. CDR3 in DNA: TGTGCCAGCACCAGGGGGAGTCGGGAGCAGTACTTC. This gives the protein CASTRGSREQYF.

This clone was seen ten or more times. The chain is built from TRBV27 and TRBJ2-1, with 10 bases matching TRBD2. Germline V lookup: CDR1 MNHEY, CDR2 SMNVEV (reference sequence). The CDR3 consists of 19 residues. Trimming took 5 bases from V and 1 from J; bases not matched to a gene: 14. The CDR3 loop is CASSQLAGALPLSYNEQFF. CDR3 DNA sequence: TGTGCCAGCAGTCAGCTAGCGGGAGCCCTCCCTTTATCCTACAATGAGCAGTTCTTC.

Regarding this clone: A junction boundary mismatches the germline segment, possibly from a read error. The V gene is TRBV6-5, the J gene TRBJ2-7; maybe TRBD1 (7 bases). From germline, CDR1 is MNHEY and CDR2 SVGAGI. The CDR3 contains 14 residues. The CDR3, as DNA: TGTGCCATCAGTGCGGGACAGACCTCCTACGAGCAGTACTTC. Translating it yields CAISAGQTSYEQYF.

This chain joins TRBV5-6 and TRBJ1-5; D is possibly TRBD1 (5 bases). Germline-derived CDR1 and CDR2 are SGHDT and YYEEEE. The CDR3 spans 14 residues. V lost 1 base, J lost 7 bases, and 12 bases lay in between. CDR3 sequence (DNA): TGTGCCAGCAGCTTGCAGGGTGTGTTGCAGCCCCAGCATTTT. Its protein product is CASSLQGVLQPQHF.

The rearrangement joins TRBV6-5 to TRBJ2-7; D remains unclear. The V gene's germline CDR1 is MNHEY and CDR2 SVGAGI. Trimming removed 7 bases from V and 3 bases from J, with 13 bases in between. This CDR3 is 13 amino acids long. The CDR3 is CASTRASGYEQYF. The CDR3 DNA sequence: TGTGCCAGCACGAGAGCATCGGGCTACGAGCAGTACTTC.

This clone was counted many times. The chain couples TRBV6-4 to TRBJ1-2; D is uncertain. Trimming shortened V by 6 bases and J by 4 bases, and 18 bases separated the two germline ends. The germline V gene has CDR1 MRHNA and CDR2 SNTAGT. The CDR3 is 15 residues long. The CDR3 nucleotides are TGTGCCAGCAGCCCCATGAGGAGTGGCCTCTATGGCTACACCTTC. It is translated as CASSPMRSGLYGYTF.

The V gene is TRBV5-6, the J gene TRBJ2-7; D gene ambiguous. The CDR3 is 12 amino acids. With 0 bases removed from V and 2 bases from J, the gap between germline ends came to 3 bases. In germline, CDR1 is SGHDT, CDR2 YYEEEE. The CDR3 nucleotides read TGTGCCAGCAGCTTGGCGGCCTACGAGCAGTACTTC. Translation: CASSLAAYEQYF. Together with reference TRBV5-6 and TRBJ2-7, the CDR3 gives the full variable domain: DAGVTQSPTHLIKTRGQQVTLRCSPKSGHDTVSWYQQALGQGPQFIFQYYEEEERQRGNFPDRFSGHQFPNYSSELNVNALLLGDSALYLCASSLAAYEQYFGPGTRLTVT.